What follows is one T cell receptor (beta chain) and its context. Based on frequency, this clonotype is considered medium-sized (0.01 to 0.1%); no count was recorded. What antigen it recognizes has not been identified. This specimen comes from a study of GPR56 and killer-like receptors on CD4 memory cells (dated by TCRdb to the late 2010s). About the full investigation: The study proposed that the stepwise gain of KLRB1, KLRG1, GPR56 and finally KLRF1 marks human CD4+ memory T-cell differentiation and cytokine production potential. The healthy blood donors were described in the study as age-matched to the liver disease patients, whose median age was approximately 70 years. Here is what the overall study found, with its caveats: Clones dominating late populations 4 and 5 were also found in early populations 1 and 2, and this finding was taken by the authors as evidence for linear differentiation. TCR repertoire overlap was especially strong between late populations 4 and 5, and population 3 also partly overlapped. Rather than covering full repertoires, the diversity and similarity analyses were limited to the 100 most expanded clones in each population. Clonal frequency was low in the marker-negative population and increased progressively along the proposed pathway, with TCRbeta diversity decreasing accordingly.

CDR1 and CDR2 are read off the germline V gene (reference sequence) as MNHEY and SMNVEV. The CDR3 runs 16 amino acids, cysteine and phenylalanine included. No DNA is given. Five KLR/GPR56-defined CD4+ populations were enriched by fluorescence-activated cell sorting before TCRbeta sequencing. TCRbeta repertoires of five CD4+ T-cell subsets defined by KLRB1, KLRG1, GPR56 and KLRF1 expression were sequenced to test a linear memory differentiation pathway. TCR-sequenced cells came from peripheral blood of healthy control individuals, reported as five donors in the TCRbeta analysis figure. Heparinized peripheral blood was collected, and every sample was processed within one hour of retrieval. Blood was diluted 1:2 in PBS, and peripheral blood mononuclear cells were then isolated from the diluted blood at room temperature by Biocoll density gradient centrifugation. Before flow sorting, CD4+ T cells were enriched from freshly isolated PBMCs by magnetic sorting with anti-CD4 MicroBeads. A BD FACSAria II was used to sort CD4+ T cells enriched from PBMCs of healthy donors according to marker expression. Surface staining used anti-KLRB1 clone 191B8, anti-KLRF1 clone 4A4.D10 and anti-KLRG1 clone REA261 antibodies from Miltenyi Biotec.

Reads for this sample came from an Illumina HiSeq 2500. For construction of sequencing libraries, the recombined TCRbeta locus was amplified according to a previously published PCR protocol. On the authors' methods: Reads whose average quality score was below 30 were removed, and the reads that remained were processed with IMSEQ. Vbeta gene, Jbeta gene and CDR3 amino acid sequence were used to define clonotypes. The Morisita-Horn index, computed on the top 100 expanded clones, was used to measure repertoire overlap between populations. Renyi diversity profiles calculated on the top 100 expanded clones were used to assess clonal diversity. Each CDR3 protein sequence appears as one entry after TCRdb reprocessed the reads, and no DNA is included. These V and J calls originate from TCRdb's pipeline instead of the authors' own analysis. The table of this sample itemizes about 2,500 distinct CDR3 sequences. The ten largest clones capture roughly 3.7% of the sample.

Sequencing was done on a sample of memory CD4+ T cells from blood. The chain joins TRBV27 to TRBJ2-1; TCRdb proposes TRBD1, but this gene call is untestable without DNA. This receptor was identified in a human donor in good health. The CDR3 is CASSADGTGSYNEQFF.